The clone carrying this T cell receptor beta chain was observed a few times. Its antigen remains unidentified. All of the isolated RNA was reverse transcribed, so expressed TCRB transcripts were sequenced. Assay: immunoSEQ multiplex PCR; the TCRdb copy retains only in-frame clones and omits some. Of 680,000 or so clones listed, over 10% are singletons. This sample was included in a study of beta chain features in type 1 diabetes. The study's findings and limits: The similarity of naive, central memory and Treg TCRB repertoires appeared greater among patients than among healthy donors. The study found moderately but significantly shorter TCRB CDR3s in all four CD4+ subsets of Type 1 diabetes patients. Reduced insertions and increased deletions marked VDJ junctions in type 1 diabetes patients.

CDR1 is SNHLY, CDR2 FYNNEI, per germline. Trimming pared 1 base from V and 3 bases from J, leaving 9 bases between. The length of the CDR3 is 15 residues. The source of this sequence is a man between 18 and 35 years old with type 1 diabetes. The chain combines TRBV2 with TRBJ1-4; D gene uncertain. Material: naive CD4+ T cells from blood. The DNA for the CDR3 is TGTGCCAGCAGTGAAGGATGGCAGCCTAATGAAAAACTGTTTTTT. Amino acid sequence: CASSEGWQPNEKLFF.